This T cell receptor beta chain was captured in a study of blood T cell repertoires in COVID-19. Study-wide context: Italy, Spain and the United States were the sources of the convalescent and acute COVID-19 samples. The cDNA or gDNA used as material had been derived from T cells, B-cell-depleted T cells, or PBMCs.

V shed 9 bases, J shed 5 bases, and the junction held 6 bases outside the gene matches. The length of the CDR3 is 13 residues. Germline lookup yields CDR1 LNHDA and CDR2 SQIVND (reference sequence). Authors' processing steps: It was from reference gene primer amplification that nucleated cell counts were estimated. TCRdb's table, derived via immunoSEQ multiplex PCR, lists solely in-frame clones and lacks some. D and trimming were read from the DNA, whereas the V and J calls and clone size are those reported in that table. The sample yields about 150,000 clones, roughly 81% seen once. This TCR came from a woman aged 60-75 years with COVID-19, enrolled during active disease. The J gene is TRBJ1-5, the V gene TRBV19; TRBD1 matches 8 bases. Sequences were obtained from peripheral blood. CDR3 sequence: CASLGQAYQPQHF. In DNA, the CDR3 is TGTGCCAGCCTGGGACAGGCCTATCAGCCCCAGCATTTT.